The 32 T cell receptor beta chains presented below share a single source sample, sequenced in a study of blood T cell repertoires in COVID-19. The table came from immunoSEQ multiplex PCR; TCRdb's copy has only in-frame clones and leaves some out. The data hold about 88,000 clones, with over 75% observed a single time. What was sequenced was peripheral blood. The source of these receptors is an elderly woman with acute or convalescent COVID-19.

CDR3 nucleotide sequence: TGTGCCAGCAGCAGCGACAGGTATCAGGGCTACACCTTC. Protein product: CASSSDRYQGYTF. V and J are TRBV7-2 and TRBJ1-2, with a tentative D call TRBD1 (6 bases). Trimming removed 5 bases from V and 8 bases from J, with 15 bases in between. CDR1 is SGHTA, CDR2 FQGNSA, per germline. The CDR3 sequence is 13 residues long.

V gene TRBV7-9 combines with J gene TRBJ1-1, with D uncertain. The germline V and J ends were trimmed by 7 bases and 5 bases, with 17 bases remaining between them. CDR3 size: 14 residues. The germline CDR1 and CDR2 sequences are SEHNR and FQNEAQ (reference sequence). For the CDR3, the DNA is TGTGCCAGCACCGCCAGTGGGCAGGATACTGAAGCTTTCTTT. Translating it yields CASTASGQDTEAFF.

The chain recombines TRBV6-1 with TRBJ1-4; TRBD1 matches 8 bases. The CDR3 has 16 amino acids. The germline V gene encodes CDR1 MNHNS and CDR2 SASEGT. Unmatched junction bases numbered 3, after V lost 3 bases and J lost 0 bases. CDR3 region: CASSEADRATNEKLFF. CDR3 bases: TGTGCCAGCAGTGAGGCGGACAGGGCAACTAATGAAAAACTGTTTTTT.

The CDR3 bases are TGTGCCAGCAGCTTAGAATGGACAGGGATTGAAAAACTGTTTTTT. Translation: CASSLEWTGIEKLFF. The chain joins TRBV7-2 to TRBJ1-4; 8 bases match TRBD1. This CDR3 contains 15 residues. V lost 1 base, J lost 7 bases, and 5 bases stayed unmatched. Germline CDR1 reads SGHTA; CDR2 reads FQGNSA.

The rearrangement uses TRBV4-2 and TRBJ2-3; D gene unclear. Germline V gene sequence: CDR1 LGHNA, CDR2 YNFKEQ. Trimming left V 0 bases short and J 4 bases short, with 8 bases between. CDR3 size: 14 residues. The CDR3: CASSQDTTPDTQYF. The CDR3 DNA is TGTGCCAGCAGCCAAGATACTACCCCAGATACGCAGTATTTT.

J is TRBJ1-2 and V is TRBV7-2, with 8 bases aligning to TRBD1. The CDR3 spans 13 residues. With 5 bases clipped from V and 7 bases from J, the junction kept 6 bases outside the gene matches. Germline CDR1 SGHTA, CDR2 FQGNSA. CDR3 sequence: CASSRGDRSGYTF. CDR3 bases: TGTGCCAGCAGCCGGGGGGACAGGAGTGGCTACACCTTC.

The chain combines TRBV11-2 with TRBJ2-2, with no clear D. This CDR3 has 11 residues. Germline CDR1 reads SGHAT; CDR2 reads FQNNGV. The germline V and J ends were trimmed by 5 bases and 7 bases, with 5 bases remaining between them. The CDR3 spells CASSPVGELFF. The CDR3 nucleotides read TGTGCCAGCAGCCCAGTCGGGGAGCTGTTTTTT.

The chain employs TRBV15 and TRBJ2-1; D ambiguous. The germline CDR1 and CDR2 sequences are LNHNV and YYDKDF (reference sequence). V was clipped by 0 bases and J by 5 bases, with 14 bases between them. The CDR3 consists of 16 residues. The CDR3 sequence: CATSRELLKLDNEQFF. The CDR3 DNA reads TGTGCCACCAGCAGAGAACTTTTAAAGTTAGACAATGAGCAGTTCTTC.

The chain is built from TRBV28 and TRBJ1-1, with 8 bases matching TRBD1. Germline V CDR1 and CDR2: MDHEN, SYDVKM. V shed 4 bases and J 1 base; nucleotides not matched to a gene: 8. The CDR3 is made up of 16 amino acids. The CDR3 DNA sequence: TGTGCCAGCAGTTCGACAGGGGCGATACCGAACACTGAAGCTTTCTTT. It codes for CASSSTGAIPNTEAFF.

This clone was found once. V is TRBV6-5 and J is TRBJ1-4; maybe TRBD1 (5 bases). Germline V lookup: CDR1 MNHEY, CDR2 SVGAGI. This CDR3 is built from 15 residues. Trimming shortened V by 10 bases and J by 3 bases, and 18 bases separated the two germline ends. The chain's CDR3 is CATAGGGWSNEKLFF. The CDR3, as DNA: TGTGCCACCGCCGGGGGGGGTTGGTCTAATGAAAAACTGTTTTTT.

This clone was recorded a few times. Other DNA variants within this sample encode the same CDR3. The chain is built from TRBV15 and TRBJ1-4; the D gene is possibly TRBD1 (5 bases). The germline V and J ends were trimmed by 0 bases and 8 bases, with 13 bases remaining between them. The germline CDR1 and CDR2 sequences are LNHNV and YYDKDF (reference sequence). CDR3 length: 15 amino acids. The CDR3 sequence is CATSREVQGSEKLFF. DNA for the CDR3: TGTGCCACCAGCAGAGAAGTGCAGGGAAGCGAAAAACTGTTTTTT.

V is TRBV2 and J is TRBJ1-4; 9 nucleotides match TRBD1. The germline V gene encodes CDR1 SNHLY and CDR2 FYNNEI. The V and J ends lost 0 bases and 7 bases, in that order; junction bases with no gene match: 3. The CDR3 is 15 amino acids. The CDR3 loop reads CASSEAPGQGEKLFF. Written as DNA, the CDR3 is TGTGCCAGCAGTGAAGCCCCGGGACAGGGTGAAAAACTGTTTTTT.

The V call is TRBV3-1 (or the pseudogene TRBV3-2), the J call TRBJ2-2, with D perhaps matching TRBD2 (5 bases). There are 16 residues in the CDR3. Germline CDR1 LGHDT, CDR2 YNNKEL (reference sequence). V shed 1 base and J shed 0 bases, with 9 bases lying between them. The CDR3 loop reads CASSQAAGANTGELFF. CDR3 nucleotides: TGTGCCAGCAGCCAAGCTGCCGGGGCGAACACCGGGGAGCTGTTTTTT.

This rearrangement joins TRBV7-2 to TRBJ2-1; possible D gene TRBD2, 5 bases. The V and J ends lost 4 bases and 9 bases respectively, with 13 bases between them. The CDR3 loop spans 13 amino acids. Germline-derived CDR1 and CDR2 are SGHTA and FQGNSA. The DNA of the CDR3 is TGTGCCAGCAGCTCGGAAGCTGAGGGTGAGCAGTTCTTC. Translated, it gives CASSSEAEGEQFF.

CDR3 bases: TGTGCCAGCAGCGTAGGGCCTTCGGGGGGGGCTGGAAACACCATATATTTT. This translates into CASSVGPSGGAGNTIYF. The chain couples TRBV9 to TRBJ1-3; a possible D gene is TRBD1 (5 bases). The CDR3 covers 17 residues. Germline values: CDR1 SGDLS, CDR2 YYNGEE. V was shortened by 0 bases and J by 2 bases, with 15 bases between the two germline ends.

This rearrangement joins TRBV7-8 to TRBJ2-7; D unclear. CDR3 length: 18 residues. CDR1 is SGHVS, CDR2 FQNEAQ, per germline. Trimming shortened V by 2 bases and J by 3 bases, and 23 bases separated the two germline ends. In nucleotides, the CDR3 is TGTGCCAGCAGCTTAATATGGGCACCCGGTGGTCGGATCTACGAGCAGTACTTC. Its protein product is CASSLIWAPGGRIYEQYF.

The gene calls are TRBV19 and TRBJ1-5, with 7 bases aligning to TRBD1. CDR1 LNHDA and CDR2 SQIVND come from the germline V gene (reference sequence). The CDR3 is 15 residues long. The junction had 9 bases not matched to a gene; V was cut back by 6 bases and J by 4 bases. In DNA, the CDR3 is TGTGCCAGTAGCCTGACAGGGTGGGGGAATCAGCCCCAGCATTTT. It is translated as CASSLTGWGNQPQHF.

V is TRBV6-2 or TRBV6-3 and J is TRBJ2-1; 10 bases map to TRBD2. The CDR3 is made up of 17 amino acids. V shed 0 bases, J shed 0 bases, and the junction held 2 bases outside the gene matches. From germline, CDR1 is MNHEY and CDR2 SVGEGT. As DNA, the CDR3 is TGTGCCAGCAGTTACTCTGCTAGCGGGAGCTCCTACAATGAGCAGTTCTTC. It is translated as CASSYSASGSSYNEQFF.

This clone was recorded only once. V usage is TRBV30 and J usage is TRBJ2-3; TRBD1 matches at 7 bases. There are 14 residues in the CDR3. Per germline, CDR1 GTSNPN and CDR2 SVGIG (reference sequence). V dropped 0 bases and J dropped 4; count of bases not matched to a gene: 4. CDR3 sequence (DNA): TGTGCCTGGAGTGTACAAGGGACAGCAGATACGCAGTATTTT. Translated: CAWSVQGTADTQYF.

This chain connects TRBV28 to TRBJ1-5; 10 nucleotides match TRBD1. V dropped 2 bases and J dropped 6; count of bases not matched to a gene: 7. This CDR3 contains 16 residues. Germline V lookup: CDR1 MDHEN, CDR2 SYDVKM. This CDR3 reads CASSLIAGQGSQPQHF. DNA of the CDR3: TGTGCCAGCAGTTTAATCGCGGGACAGGGGAGTCAGCCCCAGCATTTT.

The genes are TRBV27 and TRBJ2-3; D might be TRBD2 (5 bases). V was pared by 5 bases and J by 0 bases, with 12 bases between. The CDR3 covers 15 residues. Germline loops: CDR1 MNHEY, CDR2 SMNVEV (reference sequence). DNA of the CDR3: TGTGCCAGCAGTCAGTCTAGCTTTAGCACAGATACGCAGTATTTT. This encodes CASSQSSFSTDTQYF.

Only one count was recorded for this clone. The CDR3 protein is CSVTGNYGYTF. For the CDR3, the DNA is TGCAGCGTTACAGGGAACTATGGCTACACCTTC. The rearrangement links TRBV29-1 to TRBJ1-2, with TRBD1 as a possible D gene (6 bases). V was shortened by 5 bases and J by 2 bases, with 6 bases between the two germline ends. The CDR3 runs to 11 residues. CDR1 is SQVTM, CDR2 ANQGSEA, per germline. The full variable domain, rest sourced from reference TRBV29-1 and TRBJ1-2, is SAVISQKPSRDICQRGTSLTIQCQVDSQVTMMFWYRQQPGQSLTLIATANQGSEATYESGFVIDKFPISRPNLTFSTLTVSNMSPEDSSIYLCSVTGNYGYTFGSGTRLTVV.

This chain links TRBV9 with TRBJ1-2; D gene unclear. Germline assignment: CDR1 SGDLS and CDR2 YYNGEE. Trimming took 0 bases from V and 4 from J, leaving 22 bases between them. The CDR3 is 18 amino acids. The CDR3: CASSVGLPGSGIIYGYTF. CDR3 sequence (DNA): TGTGCCAGCAGCGTAGGATTACCCGGGAGCGGCATTATCTATGGCTACACCTTC.

CDR3 amino acids: CASSYSGVAFF. For the CDR3, the DNA is TGTGCCAGCAGTTACTCAGGGGTAGCTTTCTTT. The J gene is TRBJ1-1, the V gene TRBV6-5, with D possibly being TRBD1 (5 bases). CDR1 and CDR2 from the germline V gene are MNHEY and SVGAGI. This CDR3 comprises 11 residues. V lost 0 bases, J lost 10 bases, and 6 bases lay in between.

J is TRBJ2-7 and V is TRBV7-8, with D possibly matching TRBD2 (6 bases). This CDR3 is built from 16 residues. V gave up 6 bases and J gave up 2 bases, with 20 bases separating them. Per germline, CDR1 SGHVS and CDR2 FQNEAQ. Written as DNA, the CDR3 is TGTGCCAGCAGTCGCAACCCGGGACTGACGACCTACGAGCAGTACTTC. It encodes CASSRNPGLTTYEQYF.

The chain carries TRBV25-1 and TRBJ2-1; 10 bases line up with TRBD1. After removal of 6 bases from V and 5 bases from J, the junction contained 10 bases not matched to a gene. Germline CDR1 and CDR2: MGHDK and SYGVNS. The CDR3 extends over 16 amino acids. The CDR3 coding sequence is TGTGCCAGCAGGACGGGACAGGGGATCAGACACAATGAGCAGTTCTTC. Protein: CASRTGQGIRHNEQFF.

CDR3 nucleotides: TGTGCCAGCAGCTTAGAAGGCAGGAACTATGGCTACACCTTC. It codes for CASSLEGRNYGYTF. This chain uses TRBV7-8 with TRBJ1-2; D is uncertain. The CDR3 sequence is 14 residues long. Germline V gives CDR1 SGHVS, CDR2 FQNEAQ. Trimming removed 1 base from V and 2 bases from J, with 8 bases in between.

The chain has TRBV2 and TRBJ2-7; possible D gene TRBD2, 7 bases. Trimming shortened V by 11 bases and J by 1 base, and 12 bases separated the two germline ends. The CDR3 sequence is 12 residues long. Germline CDR1 SNHLY, CDR2 FYNNEI. CDR3 DNA sequence: TGTGCCGGGGGGAGGGGGTCCTACGAGCAGTACTTC. Its protein is CAGGRGSYEQYF.

The genes are TRBV18 and TRBJ2-2; 8 nucleotides line up with TRBD1. V lost 3 bases to trimming and J lost 2 bases; unmatched junction nucleotides: 8. The CDR3 has 17 residues. CDR1 and CDR2 (germline): KGHSH, LQKENI. CDR3 nucleotides: TGTGCCAGCTCACCTAGCCGGGACAGGACTAACACCGGGGAGCTGTTTTTT. Amino acid sequence: CASSPSRDRTNTGELFF.

The chain carries TRBV21-1 and TRBJ2-1; no check of the table's D call, TRBD2, against the DNA was made. TRBV21-1 is assigned pseudogene status. This CDR3 is built from 19 residues. The CDR3 region has the DNA TGTGCCAGCAGCAAAGCGGTACAGACGACTAGCGGGAGGACGAATGAGCAGTTCTTC. Translating gives CASSKAVQTTSGRTNEQFF.

This sequence joins TRBV9 and TRBJ2-2; 9 nucleotides align to TRBD1. This CDR3 has 15 residues. Germline CDR1 reads SGDLS; CDR2 reads YYNGEE. V gave up 0 bases and J gave up 6 bases; unmatched junction bases: 3. CDR3 nucleotides: TGTGCCAGCAGCGTAGTACAGGGGGCGCCCGGGGAGCTGTTTTTT. Protein product: CASSVVQGAPGELFF.

The V gene is TRBV28, the J gene TRBJ2-1; 9 positions match TRBD1. CDR1 and CDR2 from the germline V gene are MDHEN and SYDVKM. Trimming at V came to 4 bases and at J to 7 bases, leaving 8 bases not matched to a gene. There are 15 residues in the CDR3. DNA of the CDR3: TGTGCCAGCAGTTCCGGACAGGGGCGGGGTAATGAGCAGTTCTTC. Translation gives CASSSGQGRGNEQFF.